The clone carrying this T cell receptor beta chain was seen a few times. Orbital computed tomography and thyroid ultrasound, together with serum TRAb and thyroxine and clinical symptoms, were used for diagnoses. Amplification yielded TCR beta CDR3 regions, with RNA transcripts as the source. The HTBI set primed first-round TCR CDR3 RT-PCR. TCRdb independently ran MiXCR on the multiplex PCR reads; one entry per CDR3 protein. The sample carries 250,000 to 300,000 distinct CDR3 sequences, 15% to 20% recorded once. These data are taken from a study of T cells in Graves' hyperthyroidism and ophthalmopathy. Trimming at V came to 5 bases and at J to 8 bases, leaving 13 bases not matched to a gene. Per germline, CDR1 SGHTA and CDR2 FQGNSA. The CDR3 length is 18 residues.

This TCR derives from a middle-aged man with Graves' ophthalmopathy. Specimen: blood. The rearrangement links TRBV7-2 to TRBJ2-1, with 15 bases lining up with TRBD2. CDR3 DNA sequence: TGTGCCAGCAGCATGGGACTAGCGGGAGGCTCTCCTAGGGATGAGCAGTTCTTC. This translates into CASSMGLAGGSPRDEQFF.